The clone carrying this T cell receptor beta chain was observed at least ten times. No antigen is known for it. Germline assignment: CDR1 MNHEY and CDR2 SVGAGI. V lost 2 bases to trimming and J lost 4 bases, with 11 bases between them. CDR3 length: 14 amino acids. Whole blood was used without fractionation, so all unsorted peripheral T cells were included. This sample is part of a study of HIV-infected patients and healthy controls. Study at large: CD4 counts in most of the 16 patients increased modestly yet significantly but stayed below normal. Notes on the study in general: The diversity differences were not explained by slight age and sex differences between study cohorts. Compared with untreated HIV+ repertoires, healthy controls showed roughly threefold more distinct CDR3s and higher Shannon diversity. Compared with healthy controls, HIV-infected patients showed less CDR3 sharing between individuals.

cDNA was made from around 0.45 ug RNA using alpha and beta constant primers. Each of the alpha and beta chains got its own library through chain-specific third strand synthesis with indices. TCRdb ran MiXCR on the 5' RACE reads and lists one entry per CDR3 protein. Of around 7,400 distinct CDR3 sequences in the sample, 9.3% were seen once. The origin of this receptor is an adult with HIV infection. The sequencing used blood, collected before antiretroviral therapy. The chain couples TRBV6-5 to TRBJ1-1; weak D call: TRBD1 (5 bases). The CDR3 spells CASSYGAEGTEAFF. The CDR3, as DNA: TGTGCCAGCAGTTACGGGGCGGAGGGCACTGAAGCTTTCTTT.